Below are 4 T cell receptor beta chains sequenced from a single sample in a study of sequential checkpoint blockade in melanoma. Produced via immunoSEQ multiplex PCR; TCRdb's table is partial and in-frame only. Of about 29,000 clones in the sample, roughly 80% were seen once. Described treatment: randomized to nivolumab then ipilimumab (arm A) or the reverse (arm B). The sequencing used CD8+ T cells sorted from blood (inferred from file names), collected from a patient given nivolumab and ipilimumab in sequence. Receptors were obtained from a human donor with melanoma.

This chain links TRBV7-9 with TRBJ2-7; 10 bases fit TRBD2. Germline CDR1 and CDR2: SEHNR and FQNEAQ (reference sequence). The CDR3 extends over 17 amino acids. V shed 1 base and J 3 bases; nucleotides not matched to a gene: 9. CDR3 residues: CASSLGAGLAVNYEQYF. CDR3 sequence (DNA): TGTGCCAGCAGCTTAGGGGCAGGACTAGCGGTGAACTACGAGCAGTACTTC.

The CDR3 DNA reads as TGTGCCAGCAGCTTCTCGAACACTGAAGCTTTCTTT. Translating it yields CASSFSNTEAFF. This rearrangement joins TRBV13 to TRBJ1-1; unclear D gene. The CDR3 is made up of 12 amino acids. The germline V and J ends were trimmed by 3 bases and 1 base, with 3 bases remaining between them. Germline V gives CDR1 PRHDT, CDR2 FYEKMQ (reference sequence).

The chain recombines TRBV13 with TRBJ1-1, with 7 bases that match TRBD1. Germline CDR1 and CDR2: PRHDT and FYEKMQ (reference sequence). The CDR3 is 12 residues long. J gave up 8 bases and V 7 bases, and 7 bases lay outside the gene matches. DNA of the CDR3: TGTGCCAGCAATTGGGGCAGGGGGGAAGCTTTCTTT. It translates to CASNWGRGEAFF.

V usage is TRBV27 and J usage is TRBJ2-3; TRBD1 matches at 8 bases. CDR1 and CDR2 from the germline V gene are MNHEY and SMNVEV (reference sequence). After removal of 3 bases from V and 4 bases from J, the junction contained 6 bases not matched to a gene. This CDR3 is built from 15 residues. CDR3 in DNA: TGTGCCAGCAGTTTCTGGCAGGGGGCTCCAGATACGCAGTATTTT. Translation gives CASSFWQGAPDTQYF.